What follows is one T cell receptor beta chain and its context. Antigen: not known. This sample is part of a study of breast tumors, draining lymph nodes, adjacent tissues. Study outcomes and limitations: The data were judged consistent with most tumor T cells coming from lymph node and expanding in tumor. Luminal-like breast cancer showed significantly greater tumor-nontumor repertoire similarity than basal-like breast cancer did. Compared with lymph nodes, tumors were less diverse; compared with nontumor tissue, more.

There are 15 residues in the CDR3. In germline, CDR1 is SGHRS, CDR2 YFSETQ. The V and J ends lost 5 bases and 2 bases respectively, with 16 bases between them. TCRdb reanalysed the multiplex PCR reads using MiXCR and keeps one entry per CDR3 protein. The repertoire holds 200,000 to 300,000 distinct CDR3 sequences, with over 30% as singletons. Samples came from axillary lymph nodes draining the breast cancer. V and J are TRBV5-1 and TRBJ2-5; perhaps TRBD1 as D (5 bases). Sequences were obtained from axillary lymph node tissue. The clonotype originates from a female donor with breast cancer. Some clones in this sample may be carry-over from other donors' samples. This CDR3 reads CASRLTGPLQETQYF. The CDR3 DNA is TGCGCCAGCAGACTAACAGGACCTCTACAAGAGACCCAGTACTTC.